There are a few counts of the clone carrying this T cell receptor beta chain. The target antigen is unknown. TCR beta VDJ and CDR3 profiling used genomic DNA as template. TCRdb ran MiXCR on the reads and lists one entry per CDR3 protein. The sample contains around 140,000 distinct CDR3 sequences, 40% to 45% of which appear only once. This sample was included in a study of CD8+CD57+ T cells in acquired aplastic anemia. Study-level points and caveats: Almost 30 shared CD8+ CDR3s appeared highly expressed within patients' immunodominant clones.

Germline CDR1 and CDR2: SGHDT and YYEEEE. This CDR3 has 14 amino acids. The germline V and J ends were trimmed by 0 bases and 2 bases, with 8 bases remaining between them. Sequencing was performed on sorted CD4+, CD8+, or CD8+CD57+ T cells (not recorded which) from PBMCs. The chain links TRBV5-6 to TRBJ1-1, with D hard to call. This receptor was identified in a human donor in good health, serving as a control. CDR3 DNA: TGTGCCAGCAGCTTGGCCGTCGTTAACACTGAAGCTTTCTTT. Protein sequence: CASSLAVVNTEAFF. Using reference TRBV5-6 and TRBJ1-1 for the parts outside the CDR3, the full variable domain is DAGVTQSPTHLIKTRGQQVTLRCSPKSGHDTVSWYQQALGQGPQFIFQYYEEEERQRGNFPDRFSGHQFPNYSSELNVNALLLGDSALYLCASSLAVVNTEAFFGQGTRLTVV.